The source of this TCR beta chain is a study of CD8+ T cells in alopecia areata. About this clone: The antigen is undetermined.

cDNA serving as the sequencing template came from extracted, reverse transcribed RNA. TCRdb keeps only in-frame clones here, not all; method: immunoSEQ multiplex PCR. The data show roughly 120,000 clones, with 55% to 80% seen just once and approximately 2.8% held by the top ten. Study results and caveats: Scalp lesions, especially in alopecia totalis/universalis, had higher clonality than normal scalp.

Sorted populations comprised CD4+ and CD8+ T cells obtained from PBMCs. With 0 bases removed from V and 5 bases from J, the gap between germline ends came to 14 bases. The germline V gene encodes CDR1 SGHTA and CDR2 FQGTGA. The CDR3 has 16 residues. Sequenced sample: CD4+ T cells sorted from blood. The sequence derives from a human donor in good health. The chain is built from TRBV7-3 and TRBJ2-1; D gene ambiguous. CDR3 loop: CASSLTIQTLNNEQFF. CDR3 bases: TGTGCCAGCAGCTTAACTATCCAAACTCTAAACAATGAGCAGTTCTTC.